The rows below give T cell receptor beta chains drawn from one sample of a study of beta chain features in type 1 diabetes. Method: immunoSEQ multiplex PCR; TCRdb's copy keeps in-frame clones and lacks some. The sample carries under 950,000 clones, about a sixth recorded once. Sequenced sample: naive CD4+ T cells from blood. The receptor set was obtained from a woman aged 18 to 35 in good health. CDR3s include the opening cysteine and the closing phenylalanine or tryptophan. The D gene is left open where the match is weak. For some rows the clone size is stated as once, few or many, or as a class when expanded; others skip it.

v_call	d_call	j_call	clone_size	cdr3_nt	cdr3_aa
TRBV29-1	-	TRBJ2-3	few	TGCAGCGTTGAGGGCAGACTCACAGATACGCAGTATTTT	CSVEGRLTDTQYF
TRBV5-1	-	TRBJ2-3	-	TGCGCCAGCAGCTTGGCCAGTTCAGATACGCAGTATTTT	CASSLASSDTQYF
TRBV6-5	TRBD1	TRBJ2-3	few	TGTGCCACCGGGACAGCGACAGATACGCAGTATTTT	CATGTATDTQYF
TRBV4-1	-	TRBJ2-7	-	TGCGCCAGCAGCCAAGATATAGGCTACGAGCAGTACTTC	CASSQDIGYEQYF
TRBV19	TRBD2	TRBJ2-3	-	TGTGCCACCAGGTCAGCGGGAGAGGAAGATACGCAGTATTTT	CATRSAGEEDTQYF
TRBV5-1	-	TRBJ1-2	-	TGCGCCAGCAGCTTGAACAGGGAGATGGGCTACACCTTC	CASSLNREMGYTF
TRBV9	TRBD1	TRBJ1-1	-	TGTGCCAGCAGCACCGGGACAGAGGGCACTGAAGCTTTCTTT	CASSTGTEGTEAFF
TRBV19	-	TRBJ2-7	few	TGTGCCACCTCCCGGGACATTCTCTACGAGCAGTACTTC	CATSRDILYEQYF
TRBV5-6	TRBD2	TRBJ2-1	few	TGTGCCAGCAGCCGGGAGGGGGAGCAGTTCTTC	CASSREGEQFF
TRBV5-1	TRBD1	TRBJ2-5	-	TGCGCCAGCAGCCCGCAGGGGGAACAAGAGACCCAGTACTTC	CASSPQGEQETQYF
TRBV27	-	TRBJ1-6	-	TGTGCCAGCAGTGCTAAGGAGGGTAGAACACCCCTCCACTTT	CASSAKEGRTPLHF
TRBV7-2	TRBD1	TRBJ2-2	-	TGTGCCAGCAGTCCTAGGGACAGGGATACCGGGGAGCTGTTTTTT	CASSPRDRDTGELFF